The sequence of this T cell receptor beta chain was determined in a study of T-cell memory formation after mild COVID-19. This clonotype was seen a few times. Germline-derived CDR1 and CDR2 are SGHTS and YDEGEE. This CDR3 region has 16 residues. The germline V and J ends were trimmed by 0 bases and 5 bases, with 17 bases remaining between them. TCRdb re-derived calls from the 5' RACE reads in MiXCR, one entry per CDR3 protein. This sample has fewer than 700,000 distinct CDR3 sequences, with more than 15% found just once. The sequencing sample was made of PBMCs or a T cell subset sorted from them (not recorded which). The chain carries TRBV5-8 and TRBJ1-2; D may be TRBD1 (5 bases). The receptor was derived from an adult woman who had mild COVID-19 (a few samples of this study predate the infection). Cell type and time point are not known. The CDR3 region is CASSLEKGPTGYGYTF. Written as DNA, the CDR3 is TGTGCCAGCAGCTTGGAAAAGGGACCAACGGGGTATGGCTACACCTTC.